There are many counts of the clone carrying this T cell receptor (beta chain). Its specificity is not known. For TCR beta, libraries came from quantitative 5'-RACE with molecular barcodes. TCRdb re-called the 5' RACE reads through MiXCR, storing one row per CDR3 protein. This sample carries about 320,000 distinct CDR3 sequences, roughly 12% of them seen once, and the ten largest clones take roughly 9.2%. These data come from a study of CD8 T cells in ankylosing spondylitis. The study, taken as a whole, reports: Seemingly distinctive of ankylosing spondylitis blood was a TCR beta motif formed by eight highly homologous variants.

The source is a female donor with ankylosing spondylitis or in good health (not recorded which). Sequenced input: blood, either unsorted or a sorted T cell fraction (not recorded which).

For the CDR3, the DNA is TGTGCCAGCAGTGCCTTAGCGGGGAAACCAGATACGCAGTATTTT. This translates into CASSALAGKPDTQYF. V is TRBV27 and J is TRBJ2-3; 8 nucleotides agree with TRBD2. Trimming took 5 bases from V and 4 from J; bases not matched to a gene: 8. The CDR3 is 15 amino acids. Germline-derived CDR1 and CDR2 are MNHEY and SMNVEV (reference sequence).